The T cell receptor (beta chain) described here comes from a study of blood T cell repertoires in COVID-19. Study-level information: Some COVID-19 samples were acute and others convalescent; all came from the United States, Italy and Spain. T cells, B-cell-depleted T cells, or PBMCs provided the cDNA or gDNA that served as material.

J was trimmed by 5 bases and V by 0 bases; bases with no gene match: 7. CDR1 and CDR2 (germline): LGHDT, YNNKEL (reference sequence). The CDR3 runs 17 residues. The authors' processing: Nucleated cell counts were estimated from reference gene primer amplification. Measured with immunoSEQ multiplex PCR; TCRdb has only the in-frame clones, and not every one. From that table come the V and J calls and clone size; the DNA was used to work out D and trimming. The sample shows 110,000 to 150,000 clones, 70% to 85% of them seen only once. Material for sequencing was peripheral blood. This receptor was taken from a man aged 55 to 69 with active or convalescent COVID-19. The rearrangement links TRBV3-1 (or the pseudogene TRBV3-2) to TRBJ2-1, with 10 bases that match TRBD2. The DNA of the CDR3 is TGTGCCAGCAGCCAAGATCTGTTTACTAGCGGGGACAATGAGCAGTTCTTC. Translating it yields CASSQDLFTSGDNEQFF.